The clone carrying this TCR beta chain was counted between two and nine times. Its matching antigen is unknown. TCRdb itself ran the RT-PCR reads through MiXCR, one entry per CDR3 protein. The sample has hundreds of thousands of distinct CDR3 sequences, roughly 20% seen once. These data originate in a study of response to subunit inactivated influenza vaccine. V lost 4 bases and J 9 bases, leaving 19 bases between the germline ends. This CDR3 has 14 residues. Germline V gives CDR1 SGDLS, CDR2 YYNGEE. Broader study findings: Researchers suggested that each seasonal influenza vaccination recruits few new T cells.

The sequencing here drew on PBMCs from blood, taken roughly 5 days after vaccination. J is TRBJ1-2 and V is TRBV9, with a possible D match to TRBD1 (6 bases). This receptor was identified in a middle-aged man who received an inactivated influenza vaccine. CDR3 sequence (DNA): TGTGCCAGCAGCTCAGGAGGGGGGGCAGGGCGCTACACCTTC. As protein: CASSSGGGAGRYTF.